A selection of T cell receptor beta chains follows, all from one sample in a study of blood T cell repertoires in COVID-19. TCRdb's table, derived via immunoSEQ multiplex PCR, lists solely in-frame clones and lacks some. The sample lists some 150,000 clones; 80% to 90% were seen once. Sequenced: peripheral blood. The source is a woman aged 70-85 years with acute or convalescent COVID-19. CDR3s include the opening cysteine and the closing phenylalanine or tryptophan. The D gene is left open where the match is weak. A row's size may be missing; if present it is once, few, many or a size class.

clone_size j_call d_call v_call cdr3_aa cdr3_nt
NA TRBJ2-3 TRBD2 TRBV3-1/TRBV3-2 CASSQGRTSGGNTQYF TGTGCCAGCAGCCAAGGCAGGACTAGCGGGGGGAATACGCAGTATTTT
NA TRBJ2-3 TRBD1 TRBV4-2 CASSTRQGLTDTQYF TGTGCCAGCAGCACGCGACAGGGGCTCACAGATACGCAGTATTTT
NA TRBJ1-2 NA TRBV11-2 CASSLDPGVVGYGYTF TGTGCCAGCAGCTTAGATCCGGGGGTAGTGGGCTATGGCTACACCTTC
NA TRBJ2-3 TRBD2 TRBV19 CASSIGLAGGTDTQYF TGTGCCAGTAGTATAGGGCTAGCGGGGGGCACAGATACGCAGTATTTT
NA TRBJ2-3 TRBD2 TRBV3-1/TRBV3-2 CASSQGTSGLRDTQYF TGTGCCAGCAGCCAAGGGACTAGCGGCTTGAGGGATACGCAGTATTTT
once TRBJ2-3 TRBD2 TRBV7-2 CASSSAMGLAGGLDTQYF TGTGCCAGCAGCTCGGCGATGGGACTAGCGGGGGGGCTGGATACGCAGTATTTT
NA TRBJ1-5 TRBD1 TRBV19 CASSKGQYSNQPQHF TGTGCCAGTAGTAAGGGACAGTATAGCAATCAGCCCCAGCATTTT
NA TRBJ2-1 TRBD1 TRBV5-1 CASERQGPHNEQFF TGCGCCAGCGAAAGACAGGGACCCCACAATGAGCAGTTCTTC
NA TRBJ2-3 NA TRBV6-2/TRBV6-3 CASSAQGWDTQYF TGTGCCAGCAGTGCACAGGGATGGGATACGCAGTATTTT
NA TRBJ2-3 NA TRBV6-5 CASSYSGHTQYF TGTGCCAGCAGTTACTCCGGTCATACGCAGTATTTT
NA TRBJ1-6 NA TRBV30 CAWSPLLGDATSPLHF TGTGCCTGGAGTCCCCTGTTGGGAGACGCGACTTCACCCCTCCACTTT
once TRBJ1-4 NA TRBV7-2 CASSLLTGMGQKLFF TGTGCCAGCAGCTTACTGACTGGTATGGGGCAAAAACTGTTTTTT
NA TRBJ1-4 NA TRBV15 CATSRDRGVNEKLFF TGTGCCACCAGCAGAGATCGAGGCGTGAATGAAAAACTGTTTTTT
NA TRBJ2-5 TRBD2 TRBV6-4 CASRTGLADCQETQYF TGTGCCAGCAGGACGGGACTAGCGGACTGCCAAGAGACCCAGTACTTC
NA TRBJ2-3 TRBD2 TRBV5-1 CASSSGSGAFLDTQYF TGCGCCAGCAGCTCCGGTAGCGGGGCCTTTTTGGATACGCAGTATTTT
NA TRBJ2-7 TRBD1 TRBV6-5 CASTPGTAGSYEQYF TGTGCCAGCACCCCTGGGACAGCCGGATCCTACGAGCAGTACTTC
NA TRBJ1-1 TRBD1 TRBV19 CASSITRDRTRNTEAFF TGTGCCAGTAGTATAACTCGGGACAGGACGAGGAACACTGAAGCTTTCTTT
NA TRBJ1-2 NA TRBV24-1 CATSDSDRNWTF TGTGCCACCAGTGATTCTGACAGGAACTGGACCTTC
NA TRBJ2-2 NA TRBV29-1 CSVEGQNTGELFF TGCAGCGTTGAAGGACAGAACACCGGGGAGCTGTTTTTT
NA TRBJ2-7 NA TRBV7-8 CASSLERGSSYEQYF TGTGCCAGCAGCTTAGAAAGGGGGTCCTCCTACGAGCAGTACTTC
NA TRBJ1-2 TRBD1 TRBV19 CASTITGTGVYGYTF TGTGCCAGTACCATCACCGGGACAGGGGTCTATGGCTACACCTTC
once TRBJ2-1 TRBD2 TRBV7-2 CASSPTAGGPAREQFF TGTGCCAGCAGCCCGACGGCGGGGGGGCCGGCACGTGAGCAGTTCTTC
many TRBJ2-5 NA TRBV28 CASQGGQETQYF TGTGCCAGCCAAGGGGGACAAGAGACCCAGTACTTC
NA TRBJ2-3 NA TRBV4-2 CASSPLGGGGGDTQYF TGTGCCAGCAGCCCCCTAGGAGGGGGGGGAGGAGATACGCAGTATTTT
NA TRBJ1-1 NA TRBV19 CASSIPQQRAFF TGTGCCAGTAGTATCCCCCAACAACGAGCTTTCTTT
NA TRBJ2-7 TRBD2 TRBV5-5 CASSLMGGGAYEQYF TGTGCCAGCAGCTTGATGGGTGGGGGGGCCTACGAGCAGTACTTC
NA TRBJ2-3 TRBD2 TRBV5-1 CASSLILTSGGLGTDTQYF TGCGCCAGCAGCTTAATACTGACTAGCGGGGGGCTTGGCACAGATACGCAGTATTTT
NA TRBJ2-7 NA TRBV3-1/TRBV3-2 CASSQAASYYAEQYF TGTGCCAGCAGCCAAGCGGCCTCGTACTACGCTGAGCAGTACTTC
NA TRBJ2-3 NA TRBV5-1 CASSLAQGTDTQYF TGCGCCAGCAGCTTGGCGCAGGGCACAGATACGCAGTATTTT
NA TRBJ1-2 NA TRBV5-6 CASSLGRGYGYTF TGTGCCAGCAGCTTGGGCAGGGGCTATGGCTACACCTTC
few TRBJ2-7 NA TRBV11-1 CASSLARREQYF TGTGCCAGCAGCTTAGCTAGAAGAGAGCAGTACTTC
NA TRBJ1-6 NA TRBV11-2 CASSRLPIPLPESPLHF TGTGCCAGCAGCCGCTTGCCAATCCCACTTCCCGAATCACCCCTCCACTTT
NA TRBJ1-2 NA TRBV7-6 CASSPTGLRGNDGYTF TGTGCCAGCAGCCCAACAGGTCTCAGGGGAAACGATGGCTACACCTTC
NA TRBJ2-2 NA TRBV18 CASSLTGNTGELFF TGTGCCAGCTCACTAACAGGGAACACCGGGGAGCTGTTTTTT
NA TRBJ1-6 NA TRBV4-1 CASSQGGTPVSPLHF TGCGCCAGCAGCCAAGGAGGTACCCCGGTTTCACCCCTCCACTTT
once TRBJ1-3 NA TRBV9 CASSVQIDLVDTIYF TGTGCCAGCAGCGTACAAATAGATCTGGTGGACACCATATATTTT
NA TRBJ2-3 TRBD1 TRBV18 CASSPGFGRGPDTQYF TGTGCCAGCTCACCAGGTTTCGGCAGGGGGCCAGATACGCAGTATTTT
NA TRBJ1-5 NA TRBV5-6 CASSLAGMHQPQHF TGTGCCAGCAGCTTGGCGGGGATGCATCAGCCCCAGCATTTT
NA TRBJ2-1 NA TRBV5-4 CASSSVEIPNNEQFF TGTGCCAGCAGCTCGGTAGAGATCCCTAACAATGAGCAGTTCTTC
NA TRBJ1-4 NA TRBV15 CATSRDSGGGAEKLFF TGTGCCACCAGCAGAGATTCGGGGGGAGGGGCCGAAAAACTGTTTTTT
NA TRBJ2-7 NA TRBV3-1/TRBV3-2 CASSQMVSNHEQYF TGTGCCAGCAGCCAGATGGTTAGCAACCACGAGCAGTACTTC
NA TRBJ1-2 NA TRBV5-1 CASSLDANYGYTF TGCGCCAGCAGCTTAGATGCGAACTATGGCTACACCTTC
NA TRBJ1-2 NA TRBV28 CASSFRGAYGYTF TGTGCCAGCAGTTTTCGGGGGGCCTATGGCTACACCTTC
NA TRBJ1-1 NA TRBV19 CASRGPGRAQGTEAFF TGTGCCAGTAGGGGTCCGGGCCGCGCTCAGGGCACTGAAGCTTTCTTT
NA TRBJ1-1 TRBD1 TRBV7-2 CASSFGGTGGTNTEAFF TGTGCCAGCAGCTTTGGTGGGACAGGGGGCACGAACACTGAAGCCTTCTTT
NA TRBJ1-6 TRBD1 TRBV28 CASILSGGSPLHF TGTGCCAGCATCCTGTCAGGGGGTTCACCCCTCCACTTT
NA TRBJ1-4 NA TRBV18 CASSPPRAGRHPLGNEKLFF TGTGCCAGCTCACCACCGAGGGCAGGACGCCACCCATTGGGTAATGAAAAACTGTTTTTT
NA TRBJ2-3 NA TRBV7-9 CASSRAGPGGDTQYF TGTGCCAGCAGCCGAGCTGGCCCTGGGGGCGATACGCAGTATTTT
NA TRBJ2-7 TRBD2 TRBV19 CASSLAGGRFYEQYF TGTGCCAGTAGTCTAGCGGGGGGGCGTTTCTACGAGCAGTACTTC
NA TRBJ1-1 NA TRBV28 CASWGLLNTEAFF TGTGCCAGCTGGGGGCTATTGAACACTGAAGCTTTCTTT
NA TRBJ1-1 NA TRBV12-3/TRBV12-4 CASSRGGTEAFF TGTGCCAGCAGTCGAGGAGGCACTGAAGCTTTCTTT
once TRBJ2-5 TRBD1 TRBV24-1 CATSDADRGRRGETQYF TGTGCCACCAGTGACGCTGACAGGGGGCGCCGTGGGGAGACCCAGTACTTC
NA TRBJ1-5 NA TRBV28 CASSYSTAGNQPQHF TGTGCCAGCAGTTATTCTACGGCGGGCAATCAGCCCCAGCATTTT
NA TRBJ2-3 TRBD2 TRBV27 CASSLRGGGTDTQYF TGTGCCAGCAGTTTGCGGGGGGGCGGGACAGATACGCAGTATTTT
NA TRBJ1-3 TRBD1 TRBV9 CASSVDEGAISGNTIYF TGTGCCAGCAGCGTAGACGAGGGGGCGATCTCTGGAAACACCATATATTTT
NA TRBJ2-3 TRBD2 TRBV18 CASSHAFSGSRKDTQYF TGTGCCAGCTCACACGCATTTAGCGGGAGTAGGAAAGATACGCAGTATTTT
NA TRBJ2-2 NA TRBV11-2 CASSLGTLGRELFF TGTGCCAGCAGCCTTGGGACTCTGGGGAGGGAGCTGTTTTTT
NA TRBJ2-6 TRBD2 TRBV28 CASSLPGGRGAGANVLTF TGTGCCAGCAGTCTCCCAGGAGGGAGGGGTGCTGGGGCCAACGTCCTGACTTTC
NA TRBJ1-6 TRBD1 TRBV4-2 CASSLTQGVDSPLHF TGTGCCAGCAGCCTAACACAGGGGGTCGATTCACCCCTCCACTTT
NA TRBJ2-5 NA TRBV30 CAWGGGGDRETQYF TGTGCCTGGGGAGGGGGGGGAGATCGGGAGACCCAGTACTTC